This T cell receptor beta chain stems from a study of T-cell reconstitution after alpha-beta-depleted transplantation in children. This CDR3 has 15 residues. Germline V gene sequence: CDR1 MNHEY, CDR2 SMNVEV (reference sequence). Trimming removed 0 bases at V and 4 bases at J, with 12 bases between. This clonotype was counted a few times. A library of TCRbeta sequences, prepared with unique molecular identifiers, was generated. One entry per CDR3 protein, called by TCRdb with MiXCR from the PCR reads. Of 600,000 to 700,000 distinct CDR3 sequences in the sample, around 17% were seen once. This chain links TRBV27 with TRBJ1-1, with D hard to call. The clonotype comes from a human donor who donated a stem cell graft to a child with acute myeloid leukemia. Specimen: PBMCs from the stem cell graft donor, collected from the stem cell graft. This chain's CDR3 is CASSLSSGVGTEAFF. CDR3 DNA: TGTGCCAGCAGTTTATCGTCCGGGGTCGGCACTGAAGCTTTCTTT.